This T cell receptor (beta chain) derives from a study of control samples from healthy donors and cancer patients. Sequencing was performed with immunoSEQ multiplex PCR; in TCRdb, only in-frame clones are kept and a portion is missing. The sample has about 180,000 clones, more than 80% seen once. CDR1 SGHNT and CDR2 YENEEA come from the germline V gene. V was trimmed by 8 bases and J by 5 bases, leaving 19 bases between them. This CDR3 contains 14 residues. The receptor was isolated from a man aged 25 to 40 in good health. Sequenced input: blood. This chain uses TRBV11-3 with TRBJ2-7; D not resolved. DNA for the CDR3: TGTGCCAGCTCCCCCCAGCAGGCTTTTGACGAGCAGTACTTC. This encodes CASSPQQAFDEQYF.